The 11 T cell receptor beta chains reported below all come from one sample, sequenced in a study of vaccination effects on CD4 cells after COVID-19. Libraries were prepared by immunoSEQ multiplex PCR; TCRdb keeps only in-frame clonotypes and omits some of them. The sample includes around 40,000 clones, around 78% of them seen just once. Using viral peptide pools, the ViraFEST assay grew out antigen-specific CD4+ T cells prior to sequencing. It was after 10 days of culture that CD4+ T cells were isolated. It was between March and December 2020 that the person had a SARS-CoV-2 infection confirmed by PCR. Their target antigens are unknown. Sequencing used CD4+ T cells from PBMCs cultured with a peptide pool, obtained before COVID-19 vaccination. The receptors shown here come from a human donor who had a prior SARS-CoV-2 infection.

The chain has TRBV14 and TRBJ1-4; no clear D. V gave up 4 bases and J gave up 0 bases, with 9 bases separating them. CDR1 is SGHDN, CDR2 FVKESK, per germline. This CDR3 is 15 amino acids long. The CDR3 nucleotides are TGTGCCAGCAGCCGACCAGGATCAACTAATGAAAAACTGTTTTTT. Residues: CASSRPGSTNEKLFF. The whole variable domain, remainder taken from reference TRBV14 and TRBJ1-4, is EAGVTQFPSHSVIEKGQTVTLRCDPISGHDNLYWYRRVMGKEIKFLLHFVKESKQDESGMPNNRFLAERTGGTYSTLKVQPAELEDSGVYFCASSRPGSTNEKLFFGSGTQLSVL.

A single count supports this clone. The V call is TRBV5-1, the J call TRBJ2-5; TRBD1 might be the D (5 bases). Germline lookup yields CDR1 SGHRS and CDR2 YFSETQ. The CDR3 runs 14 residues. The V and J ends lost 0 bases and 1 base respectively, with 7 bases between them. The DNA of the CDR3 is TGCGCCAGCAGCTTGGAAGGGGCCCAAGAGACCCAGTACTTC. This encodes CASSLEGAQETQYF.

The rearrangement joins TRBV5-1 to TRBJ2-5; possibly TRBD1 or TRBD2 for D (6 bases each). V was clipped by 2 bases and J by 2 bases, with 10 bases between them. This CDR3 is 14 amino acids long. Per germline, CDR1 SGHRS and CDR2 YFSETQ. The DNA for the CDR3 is TGCGCCAGCAGCTTCGGGGGCCAACAAGAGACCCAGTACTTC. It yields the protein CASSFGGQQETQYF.

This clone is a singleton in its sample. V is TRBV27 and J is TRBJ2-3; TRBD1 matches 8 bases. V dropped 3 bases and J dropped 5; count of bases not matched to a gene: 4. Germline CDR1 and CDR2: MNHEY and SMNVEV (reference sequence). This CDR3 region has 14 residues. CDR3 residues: CASSLRTGQDTQYF. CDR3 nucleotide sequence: TGTGCCAGCAGTTTGAGGACAGGGCAAGATACGCAGTATTTT.

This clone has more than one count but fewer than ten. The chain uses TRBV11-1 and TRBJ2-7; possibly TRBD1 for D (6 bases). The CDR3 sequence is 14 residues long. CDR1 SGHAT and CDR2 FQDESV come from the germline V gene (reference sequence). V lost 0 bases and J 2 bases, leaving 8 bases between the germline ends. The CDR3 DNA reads TGTGCCAGCAGCTTAGCTAACAGGGCCTACGAGCAGTACTTC. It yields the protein CASSLANRAYEQYF.

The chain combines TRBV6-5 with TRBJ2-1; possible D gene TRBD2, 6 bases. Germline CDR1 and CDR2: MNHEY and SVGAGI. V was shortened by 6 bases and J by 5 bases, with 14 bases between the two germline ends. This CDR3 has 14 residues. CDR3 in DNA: TGTGCCAGCAGCAGCCTCCGGACTAACAATGAGCAGTTCTTC. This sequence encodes CASSSLRTNNEQFF.

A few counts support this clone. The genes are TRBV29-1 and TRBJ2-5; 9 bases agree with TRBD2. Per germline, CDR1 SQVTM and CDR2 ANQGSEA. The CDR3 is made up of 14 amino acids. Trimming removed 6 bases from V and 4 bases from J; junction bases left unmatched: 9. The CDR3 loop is CSVGGQAGGETQYF. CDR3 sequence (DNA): TGCAGCGTGGGGGGTCAAGCGGGAGGAGAGACCCAGTACTTC.

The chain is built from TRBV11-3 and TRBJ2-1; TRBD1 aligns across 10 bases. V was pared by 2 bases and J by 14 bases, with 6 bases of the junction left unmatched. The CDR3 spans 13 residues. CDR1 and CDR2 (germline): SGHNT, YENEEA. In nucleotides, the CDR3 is TGTGCCAGCAGCTTAACCCCCGGGACAGGGGAGTTCTTC. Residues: CASSLTPGTGEFF.

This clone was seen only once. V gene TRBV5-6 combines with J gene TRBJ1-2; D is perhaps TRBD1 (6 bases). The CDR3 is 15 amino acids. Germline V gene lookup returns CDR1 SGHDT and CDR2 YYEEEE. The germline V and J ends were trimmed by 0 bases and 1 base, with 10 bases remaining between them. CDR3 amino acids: CASSLGPQGNYGYTF. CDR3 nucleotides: TGTGCCAGCAGCTTGGGGCCACAGGGTAACTATGGCTACACCTTC.

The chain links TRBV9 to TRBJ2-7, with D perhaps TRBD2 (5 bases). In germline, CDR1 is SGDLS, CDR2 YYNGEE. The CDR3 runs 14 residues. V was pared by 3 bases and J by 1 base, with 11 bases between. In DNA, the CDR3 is TGTGCCAGCAGCGGAGTAGAGGGATCCTACGAGCAGTACTTC. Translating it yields CASSGVEGSYEQYF.

CDR3: CASRSDRGVYEKLFF. The CDR3 region has the DNA TGTGCCAGCAGGTCAGACAGGGGCGTTTATGAAAAACTGTTTTTT. The J gene is TRBJ1-4, the V gene TRBV6-5; 8 bases match TRBD1. The germline gives CDR1 MNHEY, CDR2 SVGAGI. With 6 bases clipped from V and 6 bases from J, the junction kept 9 bases outside the gene matches. The CDR3 extends over 15 amino acids.